This TCR beta chain was captured in a study of vaccination and CD4 T cells after COVID-19. Regarding the study as a whole: Convalescent patients had a median approximately 90% of reactive clones appearing only post-vaccination.

An Oncomine TCR Beta short-read assay was used to sequence the DNA from cultured CD4+ T cells. MiXCR, applied by TCRdb to the PCR reads, yields one record per CDR3 protein. The data show approximately 14,000 distinct CDR3 sequences, with 21% seen just once and 9% to 15% held by the top ten. Treatment reported: approximately nine-day PBMC culture with coronavirus spike peptide pools or control peptides (ViraFEST assay). ViraFEST used peptide pools to expand antigen-specific T cells before TCR sequencing. Approximately 1.8 million PBMCs per well were cultured with roughly 9.6 IU/ml IL-2 and roughly 10 ug/ml peptide pools. It was on days 3 and 7 that half the medium was replaced with fresh IL-2 medium. This clonotype showed up just a few times. Its antigen is unidentified. Germline-derived CDR1 and CDR2 are SGHRS and YFSETQ. CDR3 length: 13 amino acids. V lost 2 bases and J lost 0, with 3 bases in between.

V and J are TRBV5-1 and TRBJ1-5; D remains ambiguous. This TCR came from a human donor who received a COVID-19 vaccine. The material was CD4+ T cells from blood, cultured in vitro, obtained before SARS-CoV-2 vaccination. CDR3 nucleotides: TGCGCCAGCAGCTTTGATAGCAATCAGCCCCAGCATTTT. This gives the protein CASSFDSNQPQHF. The whole variable domain, filled in from reference TRBV5-1 and TRBJ1-5, reads KAGVTQTPRYLIKTRGQQVTLSCSPISGHRSVSWYQQTPGQGLQFLFEYFSETQRNKGNFPGRFSGRQFSNSRSEMNVSTLELGDSALYLCASSFDSNQPQHFGDGTRLSIL.